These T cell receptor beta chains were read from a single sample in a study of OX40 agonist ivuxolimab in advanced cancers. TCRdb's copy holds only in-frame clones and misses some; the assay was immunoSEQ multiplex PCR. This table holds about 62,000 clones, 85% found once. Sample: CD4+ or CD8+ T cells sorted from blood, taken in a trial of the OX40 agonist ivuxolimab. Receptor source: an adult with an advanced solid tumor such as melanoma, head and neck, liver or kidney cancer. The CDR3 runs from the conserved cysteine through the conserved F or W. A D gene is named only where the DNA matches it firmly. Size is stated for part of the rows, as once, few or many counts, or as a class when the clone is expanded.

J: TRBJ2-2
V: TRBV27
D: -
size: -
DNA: TGTGCCAGCAGTGCGGACAGAAACACCGGGGAGCTGTTTTTT
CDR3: CASSADRNTGELFF

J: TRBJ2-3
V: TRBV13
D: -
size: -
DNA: TGTGCCAGCAGCTCCATTCTAGCCTTCACAGATACGCAGTATTTT
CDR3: CASSSILAFTDTQYF

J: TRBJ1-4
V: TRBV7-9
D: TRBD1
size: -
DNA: TGTGCCAGCAGCTCGGGGCAGGGGGCGAATGAAAAACTGTTTTTT
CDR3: CASSSGQGANEKLFF

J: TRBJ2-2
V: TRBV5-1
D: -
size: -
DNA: TGCGCCAGCAGCTTGTTGGGATCGAACACCGGGGAGCTGTTTTTT
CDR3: CASSLLGSNTGELFF

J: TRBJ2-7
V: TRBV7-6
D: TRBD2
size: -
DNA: TGTGCCAGCAGCTCCGGGGAGGGAGGGTTCTACGAGCAGTACTTC
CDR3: CASSSGEGGFYEQYF

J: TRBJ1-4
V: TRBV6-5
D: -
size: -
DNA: TGTGCCAGCAGAGTGGGAGTCCGGGTGAATGAAAAACTGTTTTTT
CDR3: CASRVGVRVNEKLFF

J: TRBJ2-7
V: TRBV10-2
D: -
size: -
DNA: TGCGCCAGCAGTGACAGGTACGAGCAGTACTTC
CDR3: CASSDRYEQYF

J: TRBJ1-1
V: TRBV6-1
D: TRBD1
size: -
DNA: TGTGCCAGCAGCCCGAGGGACAGGGAATCTTTCTTT
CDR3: CASSPRDRESFF

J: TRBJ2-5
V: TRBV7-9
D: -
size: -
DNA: TGTGCCAGCAGCTCCACCCTAAGGGGAGCGGAGACCCAGTACTTC
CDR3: CASSSTLRGAETQYF

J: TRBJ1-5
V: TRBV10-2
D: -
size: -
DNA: TGCGCCAGCAGTGAGGTGACAGTCAATCAGCCCCAGCATTTT
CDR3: CASSEVTVNQPQHF

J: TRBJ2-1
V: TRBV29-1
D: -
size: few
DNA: TGCAGCGGAAGGTTACGGGTTGAGGGGAACAATGAGCAGTTCTTC
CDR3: CSGRLRVEGNNEQFF

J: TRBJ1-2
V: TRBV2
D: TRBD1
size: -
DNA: TGTGCCAGCAGTGACGGGACAGGTGAAGTCTATGGCTACACCTTC
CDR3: CASSDGTGEVYGYTF

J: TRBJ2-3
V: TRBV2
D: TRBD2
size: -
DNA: TGTGCCAGCAGTGCCACGGGACTAGCGGGAGTTCACCCAGATACGCAGTATTTT
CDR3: CASSATGLAGVHPDTQYF

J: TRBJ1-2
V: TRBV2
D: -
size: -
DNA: TGTGCCAGCCGCTATAGGGGGGTCCCCACCTTC
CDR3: CASRYRGVPTF

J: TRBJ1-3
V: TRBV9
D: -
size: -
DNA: TGTGCCAGCAGCGTAGGGGGGTCTCCTGGAAACACCATATATTTT
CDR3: CASSVGGSPGNTIYF

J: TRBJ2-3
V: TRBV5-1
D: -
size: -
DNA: TGCGCCAGCAGCTTGGCGGGTGGGGGCGGCACAGATACGCAGTATTTT
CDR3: CASSLAGGGGTDTQYF

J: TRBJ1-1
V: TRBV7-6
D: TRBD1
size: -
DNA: TGTGCCAGCAGCTCACGGACAGGGGGCTACACTGAAGCTTTCTTT
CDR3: CASSSRTGGYTEAFF

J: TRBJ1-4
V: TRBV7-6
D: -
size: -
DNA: TGTGCCAGCAGCGCTGGACGGTCAACTAATGAAAAACTGTTTTTT
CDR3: CASSAGRSTNEKLFF

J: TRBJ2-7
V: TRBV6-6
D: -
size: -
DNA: TGTGCCAGCAGTTACCCCACCACACGACCTCGTGAGCAGTACTTC
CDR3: CASSYPTTRPREQYF

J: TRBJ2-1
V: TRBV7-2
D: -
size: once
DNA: TGTGCCAGCAGCTTAGAAGGCGGGGCCTACTACAATGAGCAGTTCTTC
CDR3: CASSLEGGAYYNEQFF

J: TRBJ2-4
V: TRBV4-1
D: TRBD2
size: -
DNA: TGCGCCAGCAGCCAAGATCCCCTTTCCGCGGGGGGCCTAAACATTCAGTACTTC
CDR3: CASSQDPLSAGGLNIQYF

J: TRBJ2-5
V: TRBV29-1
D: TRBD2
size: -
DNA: TGCAGCGTTGAGGTACTAGCGGTCGGAGAGACCCAGTACTTC
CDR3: CSVEVLAVGETQYF

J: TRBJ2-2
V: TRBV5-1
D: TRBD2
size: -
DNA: TGCGCCAGCAGCTTACTTACTAGCGGGAGTGGAGTCGGGGAGCTGTTTTTT
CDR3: CASSLLTSGSGVGELFF

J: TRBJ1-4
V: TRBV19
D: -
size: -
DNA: TGTGCCAGTAGTCACAGGGTGGGAAATGAAAAACTGTTTTTT
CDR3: CASSHRVGNEKLFF

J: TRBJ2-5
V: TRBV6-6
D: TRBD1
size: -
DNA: TGTGCCAGCAATGACAGGGTCCAAGAGACCCAGTACTTC
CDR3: CASNDRVQETQYF

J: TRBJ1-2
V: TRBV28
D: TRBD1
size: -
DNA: TGTGCCAGCAGTTCGGGACAGGGGAACTATGGCTACACCTTC
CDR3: CASSSGQGNYGYTF

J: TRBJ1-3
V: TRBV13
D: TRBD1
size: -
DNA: TGTGCCAGCAGACAGACAGGGGCCCTCCCGGACACCATATATTTT
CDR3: CASRQTGALPDTIYF

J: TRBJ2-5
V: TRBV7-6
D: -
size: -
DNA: TGTGCCAGCAGCTTAGGTTCAGGGTTGGAGACCCAGTACTTC
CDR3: CASSLGSGLETQYF

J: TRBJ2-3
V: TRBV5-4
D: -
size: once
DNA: TGTGCCAGCAGCCTGGGGGGAGATACGCAGTATTTT
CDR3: CASSLGGDTQYF

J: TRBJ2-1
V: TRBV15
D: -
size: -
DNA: TGTGCCACCAGCAATCAGGGTTTCAGGGAGCAGTTCTTC
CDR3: CATSNQGFREQFF

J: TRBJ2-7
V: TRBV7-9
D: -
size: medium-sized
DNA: TGTGCCAGCAGCTACGACTACTACGAGCAGTACTTC
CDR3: CASSYDYYEQYF

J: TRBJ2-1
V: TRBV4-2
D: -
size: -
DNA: TGTGCCAGCAGCCAAGATTGGGGGGACTACAATGAGCAGTTCTTC
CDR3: CASSQDWGDYNEQFF

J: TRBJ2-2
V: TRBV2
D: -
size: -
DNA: TGTGCCAGCAGTGGGACAAAAATCGCGAACACCGGGGAGCTGTTTTTT
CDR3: CASSGTKIANTGELFF

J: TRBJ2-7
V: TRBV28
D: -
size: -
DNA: TGTGCCAGCAGTTTAGTGGGTCCGTCCTCCTACGAGCAGTACTTC
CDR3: CASSLVGPSSYEQYF

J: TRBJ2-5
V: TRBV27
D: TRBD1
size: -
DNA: TGTGCCAGCAGTCCCCATCCTCACAGGGGATGGGGGGAGACCCAGTACTTC
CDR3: CASSPHPHRGWGETQYF

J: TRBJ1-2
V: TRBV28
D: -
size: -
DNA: TGTGCCAGCAGTTTATTGGGGGCCTTCCGTGGCTACACCTTC
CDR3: CASSLLGAFRGYTF

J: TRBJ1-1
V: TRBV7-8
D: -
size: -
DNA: TGTGCCAGCAGCTTAGTTTCCAGGGCTACTGAAGCTTTCTTT
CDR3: CASSLVSRATEAFF

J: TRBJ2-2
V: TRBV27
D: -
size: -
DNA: TGTGCCAGCAGCTACAAGGAGACAGGGAACACCGGGGAGCTGTTTTTT
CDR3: CASSYKETGNTGELFF

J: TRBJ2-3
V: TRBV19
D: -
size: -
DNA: TGTGCCAGTAGTATTCAGTCCACAGATACGCAGTATTTT
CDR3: CASSIQSTDTQYF

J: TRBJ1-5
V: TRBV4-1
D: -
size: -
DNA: TGCGCCAGCAGCCAAGAAACTCAGAATCAGCCCCAGCATTTT
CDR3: CASSQETQNQPQHF

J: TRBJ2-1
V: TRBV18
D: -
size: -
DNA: TGTGCCAGCTCACCAGAGTTATCCAATGAGCAGTTCTTC
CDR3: CASSPELSNEQFF

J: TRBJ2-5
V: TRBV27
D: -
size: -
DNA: TGTGCCAGCAGTTTGCGGGAGACCCAGTACTTC
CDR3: CASSLRETQYF

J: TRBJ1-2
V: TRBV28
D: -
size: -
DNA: TGTGCCAGCAGTCGAGAGGGGGGCTACACCTTC
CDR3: CASSREGGYTF

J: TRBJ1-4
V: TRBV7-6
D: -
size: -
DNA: TGTGCCAGCAGCTTCGGGGCGAGTAATGAAAAACTGTTTTTT
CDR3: CASSFGASNEKLFF

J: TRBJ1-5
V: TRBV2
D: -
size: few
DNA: TGTGCCAGCAGTGACGATCAGCCCCAGCATTTT
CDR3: CASSDDQPQHF

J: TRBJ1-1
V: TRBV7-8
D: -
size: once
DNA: TGTGCCAGCAGCCCCATCTTAGGTGGGGAGAGTGAAGCTTTCTTT
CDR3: CASSPILGGESEAFF

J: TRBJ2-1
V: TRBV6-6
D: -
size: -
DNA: TGTGCCAGCAGCCCGGAGTCCCGCTACAATGAGCAGTTCTTC
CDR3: CASSPESRYNEQFF

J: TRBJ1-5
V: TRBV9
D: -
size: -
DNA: TGTGCCAGCAGCCCAGGGCCCAATCAGCCCCAGCATTTT
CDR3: CASSPGPNQPQHF

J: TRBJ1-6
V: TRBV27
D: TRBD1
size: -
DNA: TGTGCCAGCAGTTTGAGGGCGGGACAGAATTCACCCCTCCACTTT
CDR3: CASSLRAGQNSPLHF

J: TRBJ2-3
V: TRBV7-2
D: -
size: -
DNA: TGTGCCAGCAGCTTAGTTGGGGGAGGAGTTGCAGATACGCAGTATTTT
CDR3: CASSLVGGGVADTQYF

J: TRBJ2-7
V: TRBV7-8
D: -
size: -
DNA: TGTGCCAGCAGCTCCGACACAAGTCTCTACGAGCAGTACTTC
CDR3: CASSSDTSLYEQYF

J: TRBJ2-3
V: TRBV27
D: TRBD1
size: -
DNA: TGTGCCAGCAGCCGACAGGGGGCCCTGGATACGCAGTATTTT
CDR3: CASSRQGALDTQYF

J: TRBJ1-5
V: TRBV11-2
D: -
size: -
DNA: TGTGCCAGCAGCTTAAGTACGGATCAGCCCCAGCATTTT
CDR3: CASSLSTDQPQHF